This T cell receptor beta chain was recorded in a study of beta chain features in type 1 diabetes. Study outcomes and limitations: Within each of all four CD4+ subsets, Type 1 diabetes patients had TCRB CDR3s that were moderately but significantly shorter. Shorter templates might be favored by PCR, equally in patients and controls.

All of the isolated RNA was reverse transcribed, so expressed TCRB transcripts were sequenced. A few million reads, on average, came from each naive, central memory and regulatory T cell sample. This table comes from immunoSEQ multiplex PCR, and its TCRdb copy is limited to in-frame clones, with some not included. The sample carries 600,000 or so clones, more than 12% recorded once. CDR3 size: 16 residues. Per germline, CDR1 GTSNPN and CDR2 SVGIG (reference sequence). V lost 2 bases to trimming and J lost 2 bases; unmatched junction nucleotides: 8. Turning to this clone: The target antigen is unknown.

Each donor gave one heparinised blood draw averaging around 120 mL. The clonotype originates from a man aged 18 to 35 with type 1 diabetes. Source material: naive CD4+ T cells from blood. The chain couples TRBV30 to TRBJ2-3; TRBD2 matches at 9 bases. CDR3 protein: CAWSFFGLATTDTQYF. CDR3 coding DNA: TGTGCCTGGAGTTTCTTCGGACTAGCGACCACAGATACGCAGTATTTT.